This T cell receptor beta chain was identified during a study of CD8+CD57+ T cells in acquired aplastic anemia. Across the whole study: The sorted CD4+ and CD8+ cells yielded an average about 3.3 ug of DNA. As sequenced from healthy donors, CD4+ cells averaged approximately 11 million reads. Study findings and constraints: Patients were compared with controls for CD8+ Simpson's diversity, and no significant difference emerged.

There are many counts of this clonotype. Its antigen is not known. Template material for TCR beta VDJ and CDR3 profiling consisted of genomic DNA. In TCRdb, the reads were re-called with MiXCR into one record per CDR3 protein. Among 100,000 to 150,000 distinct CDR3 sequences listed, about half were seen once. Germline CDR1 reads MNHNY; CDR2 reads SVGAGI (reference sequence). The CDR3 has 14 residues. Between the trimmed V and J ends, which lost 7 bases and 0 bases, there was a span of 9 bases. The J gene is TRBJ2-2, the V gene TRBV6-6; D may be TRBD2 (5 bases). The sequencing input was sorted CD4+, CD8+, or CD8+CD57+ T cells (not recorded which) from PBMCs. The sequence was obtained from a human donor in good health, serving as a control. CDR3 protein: CASKSGSNTGELFF. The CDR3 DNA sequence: TGTGCCAGCAAATCGGGGTCGAACACCGGGGAGCTGTTTTTT.